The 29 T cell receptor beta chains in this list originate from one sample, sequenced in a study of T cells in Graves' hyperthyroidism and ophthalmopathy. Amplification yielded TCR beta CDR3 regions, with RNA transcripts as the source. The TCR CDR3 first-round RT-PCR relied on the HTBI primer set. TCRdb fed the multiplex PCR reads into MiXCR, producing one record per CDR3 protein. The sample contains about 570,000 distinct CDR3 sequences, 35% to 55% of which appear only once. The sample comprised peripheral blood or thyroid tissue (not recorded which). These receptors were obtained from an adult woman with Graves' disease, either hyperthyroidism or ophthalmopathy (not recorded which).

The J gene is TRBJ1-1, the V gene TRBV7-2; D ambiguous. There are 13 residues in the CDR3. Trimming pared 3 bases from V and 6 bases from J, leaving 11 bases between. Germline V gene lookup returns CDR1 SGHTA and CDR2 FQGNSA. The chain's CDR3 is CASSFDVRAEAFF. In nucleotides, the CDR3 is TGTGCCAGCAGCTTTGATGTCCGGGCTGAAGCTTTCTTT.

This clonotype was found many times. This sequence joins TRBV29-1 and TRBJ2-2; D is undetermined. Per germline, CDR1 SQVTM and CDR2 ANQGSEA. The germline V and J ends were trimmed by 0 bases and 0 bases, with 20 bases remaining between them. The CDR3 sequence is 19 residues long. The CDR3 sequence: CSVEEPKRPQYPNTGELFF. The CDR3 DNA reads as TGCAGCGTTGAAGAACCCAAACGACCTCAGTACCCGAACACCGGGGAGCTGTTTTTT.

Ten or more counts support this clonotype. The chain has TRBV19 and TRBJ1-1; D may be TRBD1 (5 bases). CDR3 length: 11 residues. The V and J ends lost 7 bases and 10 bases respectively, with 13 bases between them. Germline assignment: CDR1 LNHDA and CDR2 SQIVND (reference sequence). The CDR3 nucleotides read TGTGCCAGTACATTCGGGGACGGAGCTTTCTTT. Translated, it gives CASTFGDGAFF.

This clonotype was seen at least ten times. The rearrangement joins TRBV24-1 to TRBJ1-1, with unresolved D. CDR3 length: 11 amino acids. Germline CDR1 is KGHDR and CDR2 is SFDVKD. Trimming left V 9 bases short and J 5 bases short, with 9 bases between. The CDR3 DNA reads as TGTGCCACCCGAGAGGGAACTGAAGCTTTCTTT. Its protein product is CATREGTEAFF.

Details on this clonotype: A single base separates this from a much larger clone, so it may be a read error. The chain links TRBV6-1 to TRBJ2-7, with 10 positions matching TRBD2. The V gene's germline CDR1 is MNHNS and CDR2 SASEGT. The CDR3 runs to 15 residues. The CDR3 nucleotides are TGTGCCGGCAGTGTCGAGCGGGAGGGAACCTACGAGCAGTACTTC. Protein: CAGSVEREGTYEQYF.

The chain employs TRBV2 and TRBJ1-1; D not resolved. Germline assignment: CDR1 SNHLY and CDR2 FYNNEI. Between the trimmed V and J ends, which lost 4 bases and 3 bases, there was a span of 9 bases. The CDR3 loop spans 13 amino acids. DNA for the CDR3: TGTGCCAGCAGTGCCGAGGACGACACTGAAGCTTTCTTT. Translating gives CASSAEDDTEAFF. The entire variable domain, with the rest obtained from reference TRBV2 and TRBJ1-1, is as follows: EPEVTQTPSHQVTQMGQEVILRCVPISNHLYFYWYRQILGQKVEFLVSFYNNEISEKSEIFDDQFSVERPDGSNFTLKIRSTKLEDSAMYFCASSAEDDTEAFFGQGTRLTVV.

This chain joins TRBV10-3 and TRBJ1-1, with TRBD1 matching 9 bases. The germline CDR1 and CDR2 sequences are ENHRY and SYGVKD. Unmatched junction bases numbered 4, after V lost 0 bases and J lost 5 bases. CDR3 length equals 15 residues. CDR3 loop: CAISESDRGGTEAFF. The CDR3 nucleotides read TGTGCCATCAGTGAGTCGGACAGGGGAGGGACTGAAGCTTTCTTT.

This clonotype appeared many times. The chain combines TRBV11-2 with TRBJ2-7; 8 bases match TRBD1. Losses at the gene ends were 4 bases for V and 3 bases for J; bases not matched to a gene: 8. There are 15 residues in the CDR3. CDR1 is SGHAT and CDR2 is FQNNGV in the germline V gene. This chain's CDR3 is CASSSGQGPGYEQYF. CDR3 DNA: TGTGCCAGCAGCTCCGGACAGGGCCCGGGCTACGAGCAGTACTTC. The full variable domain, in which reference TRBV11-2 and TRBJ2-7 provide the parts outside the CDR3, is EAGVAQSPRYKIIEKRQSVAFWCNPISGHATLYWYQQILGQGPKLLIQFQNNGVVDDSQLPKDRFSAERLKGVDSTLKIQPAKLEDSAVYLCASSSGQGPGYEQYFGPGTRLTVT.

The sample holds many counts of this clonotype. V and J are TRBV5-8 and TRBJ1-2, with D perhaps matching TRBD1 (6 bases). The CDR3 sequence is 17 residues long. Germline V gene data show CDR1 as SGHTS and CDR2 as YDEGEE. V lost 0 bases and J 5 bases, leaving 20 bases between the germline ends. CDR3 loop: CASSLDPVGQNSYGYTF. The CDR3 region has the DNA TGTGCCAGCAGCTTGGACCCGGTAGGACAGAACTCTTATGGCTACACCTTC.

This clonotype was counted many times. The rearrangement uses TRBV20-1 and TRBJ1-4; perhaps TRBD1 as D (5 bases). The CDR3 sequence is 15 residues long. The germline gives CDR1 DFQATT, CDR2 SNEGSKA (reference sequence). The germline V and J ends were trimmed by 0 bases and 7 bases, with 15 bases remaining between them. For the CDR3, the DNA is TGCAGTGCTAGAGATAGGGACGTGGCGGGTGAAAAACTGTTTTTT. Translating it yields CSARDRDVAGEKLFF.

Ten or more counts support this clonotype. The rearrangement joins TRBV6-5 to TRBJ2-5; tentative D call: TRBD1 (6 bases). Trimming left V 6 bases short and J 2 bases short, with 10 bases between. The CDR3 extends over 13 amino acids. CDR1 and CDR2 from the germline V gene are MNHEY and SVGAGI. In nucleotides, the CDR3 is TGTGCCAGCAGGGAAACAGGGCAAGAGACCCAGTACTTC. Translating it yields CASRETGQETQYF.

The CDR3 bases are TGCAGTGCTAGAGAAAAGCTAGCGGGAGGTTTTCCGGAGACCCAGTACTTC. Its protein product is CSAREKLAGGFPETQYF. V gene TRBV20-1 combines with J gene TRBJ2-5, with TRBD2 identical over 11 bases. The CDR3 contains 17 residues. The germline gives CDR1 DFQATT, CDR2 SNEGSKA (reference sequence). J gave up 5 bases and V 0 bases, and 11 bases lay outside the gene matches.

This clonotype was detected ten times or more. CDR3 amino acids: CASSQVPGQLEETQYF. CDR3 nucleotide sequence: TGTGCCAGCAGCCAAGTCCCCGGGCAACTTGAAGAGACCCAGTACTTC. The chain couples TRBV3-1 to TRBJ2-5; D is undetermined. Trimming shortened V by 1 base and J by 3 bases, and 15 bases separated the two germline ends. CDR1 and CDR2 from the germline V gene are LGHDT and YNNKEL (reference sequence). CDR3 length: 16 amino acids.

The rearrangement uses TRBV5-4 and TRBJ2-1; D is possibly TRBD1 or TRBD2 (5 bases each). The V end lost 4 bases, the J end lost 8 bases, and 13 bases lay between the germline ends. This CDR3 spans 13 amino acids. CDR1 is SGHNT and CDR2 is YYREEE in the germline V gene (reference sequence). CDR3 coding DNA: TGTGCCAGCAGCCCCCCCGGGGACCATGAGCAGTTCTTC. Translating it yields CASSPPGDHEQFF.

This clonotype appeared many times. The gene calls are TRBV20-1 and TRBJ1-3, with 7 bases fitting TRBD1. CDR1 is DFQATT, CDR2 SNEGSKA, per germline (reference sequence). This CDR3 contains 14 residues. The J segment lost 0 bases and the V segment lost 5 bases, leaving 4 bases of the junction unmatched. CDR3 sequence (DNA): TGCAGTGCTTCGACAGGGTCCTCTGGAAACACCATATATTTT. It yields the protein CSASTGSSGNTIYF.

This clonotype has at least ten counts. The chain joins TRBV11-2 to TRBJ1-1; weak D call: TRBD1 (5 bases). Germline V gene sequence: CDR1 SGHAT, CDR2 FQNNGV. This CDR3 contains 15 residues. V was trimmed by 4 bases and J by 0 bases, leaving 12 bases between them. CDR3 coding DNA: TGTGCCAGCAGCTCCCACATGGGGGTGAACACTGAAGCTTTCTTT. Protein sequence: CASSSHMGVNTEAFF. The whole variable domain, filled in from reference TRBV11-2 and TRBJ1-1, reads EAGVAQSPRYKIIEKRQSVAFWCNPISGHATLYWYQQILGQGPKLLIQFQNNGVVDDSQLPKDRFSAERLKGVDSTLKIQPAKLEDSAVYLCASSSHMGVNTEAFFGQGTRLTVV.

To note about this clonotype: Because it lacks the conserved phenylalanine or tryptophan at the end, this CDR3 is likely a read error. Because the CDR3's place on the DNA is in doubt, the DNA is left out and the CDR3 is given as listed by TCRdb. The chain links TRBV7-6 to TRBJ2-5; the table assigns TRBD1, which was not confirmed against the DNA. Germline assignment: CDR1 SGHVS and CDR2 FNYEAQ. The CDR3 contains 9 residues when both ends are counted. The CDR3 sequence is CASSLTGGL.

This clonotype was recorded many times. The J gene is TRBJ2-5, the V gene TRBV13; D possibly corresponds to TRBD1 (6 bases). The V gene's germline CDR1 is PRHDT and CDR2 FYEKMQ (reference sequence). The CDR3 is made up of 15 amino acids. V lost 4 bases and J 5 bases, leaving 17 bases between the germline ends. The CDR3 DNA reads TGTGCCAGCAGCTCGCCCTCGACAGGCAGGGAGACCCAGTACTTC. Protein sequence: CASSSPSTGRETQYF.

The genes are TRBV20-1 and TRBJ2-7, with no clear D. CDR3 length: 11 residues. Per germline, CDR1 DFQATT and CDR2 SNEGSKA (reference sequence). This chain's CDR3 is CSNTAGYEQYF. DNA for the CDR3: TGCAGCAATACCGCAGGCTACGAGCAGTACTTC.

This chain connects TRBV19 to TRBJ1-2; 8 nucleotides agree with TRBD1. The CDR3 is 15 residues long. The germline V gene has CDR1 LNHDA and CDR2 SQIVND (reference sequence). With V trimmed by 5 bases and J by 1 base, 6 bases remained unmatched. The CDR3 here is CASSPPDRVNYGYTF. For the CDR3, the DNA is TGTGCCAGTAGTCCACCGGACAGGGTTAACTATGGCTACACCTTC.

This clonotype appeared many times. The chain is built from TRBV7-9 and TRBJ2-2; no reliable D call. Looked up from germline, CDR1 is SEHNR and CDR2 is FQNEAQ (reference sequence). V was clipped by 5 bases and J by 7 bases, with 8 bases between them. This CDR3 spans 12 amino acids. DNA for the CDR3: TGTGCCAGCAGCGAATTCCTCGGGGAGCTGTTTTTT. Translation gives CASSEFLGELFF.

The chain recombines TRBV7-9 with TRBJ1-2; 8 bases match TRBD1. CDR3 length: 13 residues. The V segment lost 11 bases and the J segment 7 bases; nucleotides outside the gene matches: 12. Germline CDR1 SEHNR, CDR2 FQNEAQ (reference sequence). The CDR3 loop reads CAFSGQGAFGYTF. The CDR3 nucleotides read TGTGCCTTCAGCGGGCAGGGGGCGTTTGGCTACACCTTC.

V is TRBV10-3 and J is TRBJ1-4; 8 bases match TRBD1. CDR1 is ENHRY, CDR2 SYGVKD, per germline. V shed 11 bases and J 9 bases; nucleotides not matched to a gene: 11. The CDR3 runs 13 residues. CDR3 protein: CAAAPDRDKKLFF. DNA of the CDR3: TGTGCCGCCGCCCCGGACAGGGATAAAAAACTGTTTTTT.

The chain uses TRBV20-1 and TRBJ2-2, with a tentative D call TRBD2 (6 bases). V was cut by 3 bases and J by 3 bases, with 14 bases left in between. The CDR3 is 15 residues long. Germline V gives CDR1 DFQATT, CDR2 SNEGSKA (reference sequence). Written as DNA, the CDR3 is TGCAGTGCTAGGGTGGGCGGGGTCGACACCGGGGAGCTGTTTTTT. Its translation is CSARVGGVDTGELFF.

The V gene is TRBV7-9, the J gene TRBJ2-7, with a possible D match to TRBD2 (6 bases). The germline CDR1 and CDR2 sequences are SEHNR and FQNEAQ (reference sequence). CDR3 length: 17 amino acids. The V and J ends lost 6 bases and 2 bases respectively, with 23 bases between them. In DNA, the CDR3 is TGTGCCAGCAGTGCTAGAGATTCGGGACTCGACCCCTACGAGCAGTACTTC. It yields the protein CASSARDSGLDPYEQYF.

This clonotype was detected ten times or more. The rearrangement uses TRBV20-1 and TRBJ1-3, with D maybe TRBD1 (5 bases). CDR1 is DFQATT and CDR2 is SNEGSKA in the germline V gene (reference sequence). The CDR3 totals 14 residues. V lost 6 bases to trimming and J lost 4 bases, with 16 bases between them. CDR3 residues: CSAPVGGAGNTIYF. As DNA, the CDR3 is TGCAGTGCCCCCGTCGGGGGTGCAGGAAACACCATATATTTT.

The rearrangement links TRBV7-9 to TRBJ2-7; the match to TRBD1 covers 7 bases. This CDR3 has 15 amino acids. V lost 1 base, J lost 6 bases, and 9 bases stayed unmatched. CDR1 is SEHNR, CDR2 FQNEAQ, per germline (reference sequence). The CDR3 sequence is CASSLGLGQYREQYF. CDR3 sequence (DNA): TGTGCCAGCAGCTTAGGTCTGGGACAGTATCGCGAGCAGTACTTC.

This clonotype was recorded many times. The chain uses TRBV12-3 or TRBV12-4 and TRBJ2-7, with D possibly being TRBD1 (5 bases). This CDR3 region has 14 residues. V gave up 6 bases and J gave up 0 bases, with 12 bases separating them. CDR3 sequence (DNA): TGTGCCAGCAGGGCAGGGCCGAGCTCCTACGAGCAGTACTTC. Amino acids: CASRAGPSSYEQYF.

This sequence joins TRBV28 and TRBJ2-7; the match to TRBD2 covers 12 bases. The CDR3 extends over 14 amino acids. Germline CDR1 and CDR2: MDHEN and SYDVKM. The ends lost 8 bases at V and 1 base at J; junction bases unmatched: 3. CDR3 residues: CASSTSGGSYEQYF. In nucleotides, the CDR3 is TGTGCCAGCTCGACTAGCGGGGGATCCTACGAGCAGTACTTC. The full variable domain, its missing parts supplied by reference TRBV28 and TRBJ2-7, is DVKVTQSSRYLVKRTGEKVFLECVQDMDHENMFWYRQDPGLGLRLIYFSYDVKMKEKGDIPEGYSVSREKKERFSLILESASTNQTSMYLCASSTSGGSYEQYFGPGTRLTVT.